Listed below are T cell receptor beta chains from one sample, sequenced in a study of response to subunit inactivated influenza vaccine. TCRdb ran MiXCR on the RT-PCR reads and lists one entry per CDR3 protein. The sample holds about 190,000 distinct CDR3 sequences; around 15% are singletons and the top ten take about 25%. The sample consisted of CD8+ T cells sorted from PBMCs, taken approximately 5 days after vaccination. The receptors stem from a man in his fifties or sixties who received an inactivated influenza vaccine. The CDR3 runs from the conserved cysteine through the conserved F or W. Fields, in order: CDR3 DNA, CDR3 protein, clone size, J gene, D gene, V gene. D genes are given only for firm matches. Only some rows state a clone size, as once, few, many or a class for expanded clones.

TGTGCCAGCAGCCCTTACGGCCAGGTCTCCTACGAGCAGTACTTC,CASSPYGQVSYEQYF,-,TRBJ2-7,-,TRBV7-9
TGTGCCAGCAGGGGTGTCCACAATGAGCAGTTCTTC,CASRGVHNEQFF,-,TRBJ2-1,-,TRBV6-5
TGTGCCAGCGCGGGGGGGGAGGATACGCAGTATTTT,CASAGGEDTQYF,many,TRBJ2-3,TRBD2,TRBV25-1
TGTGCCAGCAGCTTAGCGGTCCGACGGTTACTAGCCAAAAACATTCAGTACTTC,CASSLAVRRLLAKNIQYF,few,TRBJ2-4,-,TRBV7-2
TGTGCCTGCAGCAAAGAGGACGGGAGTCCCTACGAGCAGTACTTC,CACSKEDGSPYEQYF,-,TRBJ2-7,-,TRBV12-5
TGCAGTGCAACCGGGACAGGGTCTTATCAGCCCCAGCATTTT,CSATGTGSYQPQHF,-,TRBJ1-5,TRBD1,TRBV20-1
TGTGCCAGCAGTCACGGGACAGTTCATGACGGTGAGCAGTTCTTC,CASSHGTVHDGEQFF,-,TRBJ2-1,TRBD1,TRBV12-3/TRBV12-4
TGTGCCATCAAGATGATCCCTAGTTCGGGCGAGCAGTACTTC,CAIKMIPSSGEQYF,few,TRBJ2-7,-,TRBV10-3
TGTGCCAGCAGTTCCCCGACTAGAAACACCGGGGAGCTGTTTTTT,CASSSPTRNTGELFF,few,TRBJ2-2,-,TRBV12-3/TRBV12-4
TGTGCCATCAGCCGACTAGCGGGAGTTGAGACCCAGTACTTC,CAISRLAGVETQYF,-,TRBJ2-5,TRBD2,TRBV10-3
TGTGCCAGCAGCCCCACAGAAGGGGAGCAGTTCTTC,CASSPTEGEQFF,many,TRBJ2-1,-,TRBV12-3/TRBV12-4
TGTGCCAGCAGCTCCGGACAGGGTTGGCAGCCCCAGCATTTT,CASSSGQGWQPQHF,few,TRBJ1-5,TRBD1,TRBV7-9
TGTGCCAGCAGCGTACAACAGGGGGGTAGAGAGACCCAGTACTTC,CASSVQQGGRETQYF,few,TRBJ2-5,TRBD1,TRBV9
TGTGCCACCAGTGATCTGGACAATGAGCAGTTCTTC,CATSDLDNEQFF,-,TRBJ2-1,-,TRBV24-1
TGTGCCAGCAGCCCCGGGGCTGGACTCTCCTACGAGCAGTACTTC,CASSPGAGLSYEQYF,-,TRBJ2-7,-,TRBV7-9
TGTGCCAGCACCTGGACGGCGAGCTCCTACAATGAGCAGTTCTTC,CASTWTASSYNEQFF,many,TRBJ2-1,-,TRBV6-1
TGTGCCAGCAGCCCTTTCTTGACGAACACCGGGGAGCTGTTTTTT,CASSPFLTNTGELFF,few,TRBJ2-2,-,TRBV7-9
TGTGCCATCAGGGCAGGGACTAACTATGGCTACACCTTC,CAIRAGTNYGYTF,few,TRBJ1-2,-,TRBV10-3
TGTGCCAGCAGCTTAGAGCCGGGACTAGTCCCCTACAATGAGCAGTTCTTC,CASSLEPGLVPYNEQFF,few,TRBJ2-1,TRBD2,TRBV7-2
TGCGCCAGCAGCCTAGGGGGGGGGCACACTGAAGCTTTCTTT,CASSLGGGHTEAFF,few,TRBJ1-1,-,TRBV4-3
TGTGCCAGCAGCTTCGGGACAGGGACCGACGAGCAGTACTTC,CASSFGTGTDEQYF,-,TRBJ2-7,TRBD1,TRBV7-8
TGTGCCAGCAGTTCCCTGGACAGGGGAAAGTCCTACGAGCAGTACTTC,CASSSLDRGKSYEQYF,few,TRBJ2-7,TRBD1,TRBV28
TGTGCCAGCAGTGACAGGGCTGGAAACACCATATATTTT,CASSDRAGNTIYF,once,TRBJ1-3,-,TRBV6-1
TGCAGCGTTGAAGATAGGATACGCGCGAACACCGGGGAGCTGTTTTTT,CSVEDRIRANTGELFF,-,TRBJ2-2,-,TRBV29-1
TGCAGTGCTAGCAGGGTAACCGGGGAGCTGTTTTTT,CSASRVTGELFF,few,TRBJ2-2,-,TRBV20-1
TGTGCCAGCAGTGTAGGGTTTTCTGGGGCCAACGTCCTGACTTTC,CASSVGFSGANVLTF,few,TRBJ2-6,-,TRBV2
TGTGCCAGCAGTTACGGCGGGCGCTCCTACGAGCAGTACTTC,CASSYGGRSYEQYF,many,TRBJ2-7,-,TRBV27